This note documents a single TCR beta chain sequence. What antigen it recognizes has not been identified. No per-base quality is available; no much larger clone lies one base away. High-throughput TCR beta sequencing profiled peripheral blood CD8+ and CD4+ T cells from healthy donors, Susac syndrome patients and multiple sclerosis patients. The healthy donors served as controls matched for age and sex. CD8+ TEMRA cells were enriched by FACS, while bulk CD8+ and CD4+ T cells were purified by magnetic negative isolation. Blood was drawn into EDTA tubes, processed within 24 hours, and PBMCs were isolated by density gradient centrifugation. PBMCs destined for TCR sequencing were cryopreserved in liquid nitrogen and later thawed in a 37 °C water bath. The sorted or isolated CD4+, CD8+ and CD8+ TEMRA cells reached a purity of at least 90%. Trimming takes 4 bases off V and 7 bases off J; junction bases not matched to a gene: 12. From the cysteine through the phenylalanine, the CDR3 covers 16 amino acids. Solely the CDR3 DNA is kept, with 48 bases framed from the first base. The germline V gene supplies CDR1 MGHRA and CDR2 YSYEKL.

This entry is derived from a study of CD8 T cells in Susac syndrome (dated by TCRdb to 2018 to 2020). General notes on the study: The study used repertoire sequencing to test whether antigen drove CD8+ T cell activation and differentiation in Susac syndrome. CD8+ T cell repertoire clonality was compared between fewer than 13 healthy donors, approximately 14 Susac syndrome patients and 15 multiple sclerosis patients.

RNA was extracted using the RNeasy kit, and roughly 0.5 to 1 microgram was reverse transcribed with random hexamers. The immunoSEQ multiplex PCR assay, which covers 54 Vbeta and 13 Jbeta segments, was used to amplify TCR beta CDR3 regions. Bias from PCR amplification was corrected by using a synthetic template baseline for primer optimization and for computational correction. The original pipeline was this. Reads were assigned to V, D and J genes according to IMGT and analyzed in immunoSEQ Analyzer, with only productive sequences retained. Clonality was computed as one minus Shannon entropy normalized by log2 of the number of productive unique sequences. For each patient and control, public and private clones were evaluated within the 100 most prevalent clones. A clone was defined as Susac-specific if it was absent from the healthy and MS cohorts, from 1052 published viral clones and from other ImmuneACCESS disease sequences. The public reads were quality trimmed at Q25 with fastp and then assembled into clones with MiXCR by TCRdb, keeping productive beta chains. Duplicate CDR3 protein sequences are folded into a single record with the most common DNA and genes. The V and J calls follow TCRdb's processing rather than the paper's. The sample table contains 110,000 or so distinct CDR3 sequences; only one count was recorded for just under 95% of them. The top ten constitute around 0.12% of the sample.

The investigation overall reported the following: The number of individuals in the TCR sequencing and HLA analysis was acknowledged as relatively small.

This receptor chain uses TRBV4-1 and TRBJ1-4; 7 bases in the middle match TRBD1. What was sequenced was CD8+ T cells from PBMCs. The TCR sequence derives from a human donor in good health. The nucleotide sequence reads TGCGCCAGCAGCCGCGAAGGGGGCCTCGCCGGTGAAAAACTGTTTTTT. This codes for CASSREGGLAGEKLFF.